This TCR beta chain came from a study of blood T cell repertoires in COVID-19. Background on the study: Both acute and convalescent COVID-19 samples were obtained from the United States, Italy and Spain.

Source study methods: Reference gene primer amplification gave nucleated cell count estimates. Clones were sequenced by immunoSEQ multiplex PCR, and TCRdb holds only the in-frame ones, with some missing. The V and J calls and clone size were taken over from that table, and D and trimming were inferred from the DNA. The table records 50,000 to 60,000 clones, 88% of them present only once. Germline CDR1 and CDR2: SGHAT and FQNNGV. V was pared by 4 bases and J by 2 bases, with 3 bases of the junction left unmatched. This CDR3 comprises 14 residues. The chain employs TRBV11-2 and TRBJ2-5, with 8 bases matching TRBD2. Sample: peripheral blood. The clonotype originates from a man aged 55-75 years with active COVID-19. CDR3: CASSSRLAQETQYF. CDR3 nucleotide sequence: TGTGCCAGCAGCTCTAGACTAGCGCAAGAGACCCAGTACTTC.